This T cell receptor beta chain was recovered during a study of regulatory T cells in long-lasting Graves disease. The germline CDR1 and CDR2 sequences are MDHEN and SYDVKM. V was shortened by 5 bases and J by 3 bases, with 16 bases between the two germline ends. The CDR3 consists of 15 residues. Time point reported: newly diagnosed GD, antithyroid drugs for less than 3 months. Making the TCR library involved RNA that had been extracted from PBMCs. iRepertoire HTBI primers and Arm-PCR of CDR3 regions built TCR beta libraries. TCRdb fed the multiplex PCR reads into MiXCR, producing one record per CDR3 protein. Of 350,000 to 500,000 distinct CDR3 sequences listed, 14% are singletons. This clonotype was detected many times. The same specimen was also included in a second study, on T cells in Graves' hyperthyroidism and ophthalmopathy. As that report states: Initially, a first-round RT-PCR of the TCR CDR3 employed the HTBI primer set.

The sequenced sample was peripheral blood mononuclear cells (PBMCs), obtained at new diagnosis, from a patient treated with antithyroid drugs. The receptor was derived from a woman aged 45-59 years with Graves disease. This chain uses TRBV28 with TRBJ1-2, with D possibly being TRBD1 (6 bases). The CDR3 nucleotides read TGTGCCAGCAGTCCCCACCAGGGGTGGCACTATGGCTACACCTTC. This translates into CASSPHQGWHYGYTF.